Listed below are T cell receptor beta chains from one sample, sequenced in a study of T cells in localized non-small cell lung cancer. TCRdb's copy holds only in-frame clones and misses some; the assay was immunoSEQ multiplex PCR. The sample yields just under 30,000 clones, 80% to 90% seen once. This sample comprised peripheral blood, obtained before any cancer treatment. The receptors stem from a woman between 40 and 69 years old with stage I lung adenocarcinoma. Each CDR3 is given with its conserved first and last residue. D genes are given only for firm matches. The size entry is marked missing in some rows and otherwise reads once, few, many or a size class.

size	V	J	D	DNA	CDR3
NA	TRBV5-4	TRBJ1-1	TRBD1	TGTGCCAGCACCCTTGGTAGGGGACAGATGAACACTGAAGCTTTCTTT	CASTLGRGQMNTEAFF
NA	TRBV28	TRBJ2-7	TRBD1	TGTGCCAGCATTGCCCCTACTGGACAGGGTCTCTACGCGCAGTACTTC	CASIAPTGQGLYAQYF
NA	TRBV2	TRBJ2-7	TRBD2	TGTGCCAGCAGTGAAATTGGGACTAGCGGTCACGAGCAGTACTTC	CASSEIGTSGHEQYF
NA	TRBV9	TRBJ2-7	NA	TGTGCCAGCAGCGTAGGTGCAGATATCTACGAGCAGTACTTC	CASSVGADIYEQYF
NA	TRBV28	TRBJ1-6	NA	TGTGCCAGCAACGGTAATTCACCCCTCCACTTT	CASNGNSPLHF
NA	TRBV14	TRBJ2-1	TRBD1	TGTGCCAGCAGCCCACGGGACAGAAACTACAATGAGCAGTTCTTC	CASSPRDRNYNEQFF
NA	TRBV27	TRBJ2-1	NA	TGTGCCAGCAGGGAGGTTGGGGACTTCTACAATGAGCAGTTCTTC	CASREVGDFYNEQFF
few	TRBV7-2	TRBJ1-6	NA	TGTGCCAGCAGCTTAAAGCTTCAGTCACCCCTCCACTTT	CASSLKLQSPLHF
NA	TRBV15	TRBJ2-7	NA	TGTGCCACCAGCAAGGTAGGGGCGATCTACGAGCAGTACTTC	CATSKVGAIYEQYF
NA	TRBV9	TRBJ2-1	TRBD2	TGTGCCAGCAGCTCCTCCCTTGGGACTAGCGGACTCTCCTACAATGAGCAGTTCTTC	CASSSSLGTSGLSYNEQFF
once	TRBV28	TRBJ2-7	NA	TGTGCCAGCGGGCCTAGCGCGGGTTCCTACGAGCAGTACTTC	CASGPSAGSYEQYF
NA	TRBV7-9	TRBJ1-5	NA	TGTGCCAGCAGCCCGGATAGCAATCAGCCCCAGCATTTT	CASSPDSNQPQHF
NA	TRBV7-2	TRBJ2-5	NA	TGTGCCAGCATCCCCGGGGCTTCCCAAGAGACCCAGTACTTC	CASIPGASQETQYF
NA	TRBV7-9	TRBJ2-7	NA	TGTGCCAGCAGCGGCTACGAGCAGTACTTC	CASSGYEQYF
NA	TRBV7-2	TRBJ2-1	NA	TGTGCCAGCAGCTTAGGCGGGTTCTACAATGAGCAGTTCTTC	CASSLGGFYNEQFF
NA	TRBV18	TRBJ2-7	TRBD2	TGTGCCAGCTCTCCCAGACAGACCGGGACTAGCGTTTACGAGCAGTACTTC	CASSPRQTGTSVYEQYF
few	TRBV19	TRBJ2-2	NA	TGTGCCAGTAGCCCTTCCCCGGGGGCGCGTACCGGGGAGCTGTTTTTT	CASSPSPGARTGELFF
NA	TRBV11-2	TRBJ2-1	TRBD2	TGTGCCAGCAGCCTGAGGACTAGCGGGATCTACAATGAGCAGTTCTTC	CASSLRTSGIYNEQFF
NA	TRBV6-1	TRBJ1-4	TRBD1	TGTGCCAGCAGTGCCCGACCTGGACAGGGGGCAACTAATGAAAAACTGTTTTTT	CASSARPGQGATNEKLFF
once	TRBV27	TRBJ2-3	TRBD2	TGTGCCAGCACCCCCGGGACTAGCGGGATCACAGATACGCAGTATTTT	CASTPGTSGITDTQYF
once	TRBV19	TRBJ2-2	NA	TGTGCCAGTCGCGGGGCCGCCAACACCGGGGAGCTGTTTTTT	CASRGAANTGELFF
NA	TRBV10-2	TRBJ1-1	NA	TGCGCCAGCAGACAGATAGAAGCTTTCTTT	CASRQIEAFF
once	TRBV5-1	TRBJ2-1	TRBD2	TGCGCCAGCAGCGTAAAGACTAGCGGGGGGCCCAATGAGCAGTTCTTC	CASSVKTSGGPNEQFF
NA	TRBV7-2	TRBJ2-1	TRBD2	TGTGCCAGCAGCCTCGGACTAGGAGAGTTGCATGAGCAGTTCTTC	CASSLGLGELHEQFF
few	TRBV5-8	TRBJ2-2	NA	TGTGCCAGCAGTTCCGCCTTTCGCTACCCCCCCATCGCGAACACCGGGGAGCTGTTTTTT	CASSSAFRYPPIANTGELFF
NA	TRBV5-4	TRBJ1-2	NA	TGTGCCAGCGGACCCCCGCGGGACTATGGCTACACCTTC	CASGPPRDYGYTF
NA	TRBV11-2	TRBJ1-1	NA	TGTGCCAGCAGCTTAGTCGGGTCTGGGACCGTGAACACTGAAGCTTTCTTT	CASSLVGSGTVNTEAFF
once	TRBV2	TRBJ1-6	TRBD1	TGTGCCAGCAGTGACCTGGGACAGATTAATTCACCCCTCCACTTT	CASSDLGQINSPLHF
NA	TRBV7-2	TRBJ2-2	NA	TGTGCCAGCACCTTTCCGAGGGAGTTAGGGGGGGAGCTGTTTTTT	CASTFPRELGGELFF
NA	TRBV18	TRBJ1-2	TRBD1	TGTGCCAGCTCACCACGAGACAGGGACGGCTACACCTTC	CASSPRDRDGYTF
NA	TRBV27	TRBJ2-6	NA	TGTGCCAGCAGTTATACGGGGGCCAACGTCCTGACTTTC	CASSYTGANVLTF
NA	TRBV7-8	TRBJ1-2	NA	TGTGCCAGCAGCTTAGCTACGGGAGCTAACTATGGCTACACCTTC	CASSLATGANYGYTF
NA	TRBV7-2	TRBJ1-4	NA	TGTGCCAGCAGCTTAAGTCAGGTTTCCCATGAAAAACTGTTTTTT	CASSLSQVSHEKLFF